This T cell receptor (beta chain) derives from a study of blood T cells in healthy people across ages. Germline-derived CDR1 and CDR2 are SGDLS and YYNGEE. The CDR3 loop spans 14 amino acids. V was trimmed by 0 bases and J by 6 bases, leaving 10 bases between them. A note on this clonotype: As yet, its antigen is unknown.

PCR was performed a second time for roughly 7 to 12 cycles using a sample-barcoded 5' primer and a J-beta primer mix. With 12 random nucleotides, a template-switch adaptor tagged each individual cDNA molecule. In TCRdb, the 5' RACE reads were re-called with MiXCR into one record per CDR3 protein. The repertoire holds approximately 1.5 million distinct CDR3 sequences, with around 36% as singletons. Whole-study results and caveats: In long-lived donors, naive CD4+ cell counts and diversity exceeded those of aged donors. Strong correlation linked observed beta diversity and percent naive T cells.

The J gene is TRBJ1-5, the V gene TRBV9; no clear D gene. The sequence was obtained from a woman aged 25 to 39 in good health. What was sequenced was blood. CDR3 sequence (DNA): TGTGCCAGCAGCGTAGGGGATACCGGTCAGCCCCAGCATTTT. It specifies CASSVGDTGQPQHF.